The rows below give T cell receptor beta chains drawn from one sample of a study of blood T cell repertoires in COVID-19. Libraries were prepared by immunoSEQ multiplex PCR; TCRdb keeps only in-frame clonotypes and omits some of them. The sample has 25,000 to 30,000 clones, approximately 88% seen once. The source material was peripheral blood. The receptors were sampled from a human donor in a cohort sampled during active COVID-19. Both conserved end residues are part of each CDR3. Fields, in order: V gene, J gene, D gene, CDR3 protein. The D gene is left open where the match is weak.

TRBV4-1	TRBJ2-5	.	CASSPLVRETQYF
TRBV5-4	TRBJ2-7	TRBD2	CASSWEGYEQYF
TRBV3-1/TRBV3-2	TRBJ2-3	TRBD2	CASSLSSGGGDTQYF
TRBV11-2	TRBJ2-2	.	CASSLDRVTGELFF
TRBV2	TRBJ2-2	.	CASNFLGTTNTGELFF
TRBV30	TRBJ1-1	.	CAWSVAPLEGGTEAFF
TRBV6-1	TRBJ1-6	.	CASSEGQASRSPLHF
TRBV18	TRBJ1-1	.	CASSPTSDSSGTEAFF
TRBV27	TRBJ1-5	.	CASSLLNSNQPQHF
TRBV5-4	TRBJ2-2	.	CASSFPGLSTGELFF
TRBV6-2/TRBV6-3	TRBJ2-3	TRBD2	CASSTPPESGGAVDTQYF
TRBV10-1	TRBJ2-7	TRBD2	CASGLAGGARHF
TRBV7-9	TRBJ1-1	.	CASSFGDTEAFF
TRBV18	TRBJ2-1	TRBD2	CASSATSSRSYNEQFF
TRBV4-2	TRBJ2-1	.	CASSQARTNSEQFF
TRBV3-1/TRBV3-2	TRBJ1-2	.	CASSQDSYRVYGYTF
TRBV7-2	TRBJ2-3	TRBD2	CASSSIGGGVSTDTQYF
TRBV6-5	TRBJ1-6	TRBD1	CASSSSFPGQETHF
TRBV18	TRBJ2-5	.	CASSEDSPQETQYF
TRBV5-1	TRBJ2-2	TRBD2	CASSSGRWSGELFF
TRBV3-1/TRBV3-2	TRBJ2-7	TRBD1	CASSQGSGGQGSYEQYF
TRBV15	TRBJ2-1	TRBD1	CATSRDRGQGNEQFF
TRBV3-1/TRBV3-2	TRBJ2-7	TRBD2	CASRDRGGKAYEQYF
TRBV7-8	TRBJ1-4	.	CASSLREYNEKLFF
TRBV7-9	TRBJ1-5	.	CASSLDLGATNQPQHF
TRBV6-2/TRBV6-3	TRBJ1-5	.	CASSYSKEQPIRIQPQHF
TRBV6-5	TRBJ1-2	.	CASSLDRSSYGYTF
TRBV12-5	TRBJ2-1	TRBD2	CASGFAGGQFF
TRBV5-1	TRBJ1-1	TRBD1	CASSQMTGGEAAFF
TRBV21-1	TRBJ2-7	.	CASRGDGGTADEQYF
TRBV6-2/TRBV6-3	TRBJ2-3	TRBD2	CASSWTSGGPTDTQYF
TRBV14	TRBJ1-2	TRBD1	CASSQARTGDSYGYTF
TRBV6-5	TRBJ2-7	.	CASQWGQLTYEQYF
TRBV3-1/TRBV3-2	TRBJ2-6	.	CASTINGRFGANVLTF
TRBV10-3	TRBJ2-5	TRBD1	CAINNQGVQETQYF
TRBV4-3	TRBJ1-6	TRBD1	CASSQGDSNNSPLHF
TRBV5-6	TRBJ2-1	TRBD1	CASSAGTGGAYNEQFF
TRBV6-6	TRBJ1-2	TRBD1	CASRDKPGQDHYGYTF
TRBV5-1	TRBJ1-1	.	CASSLREGAEAFF
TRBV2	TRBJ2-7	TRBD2	CASNHGVAGALGDEQYF
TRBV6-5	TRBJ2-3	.	CASTDGIRDTQYF
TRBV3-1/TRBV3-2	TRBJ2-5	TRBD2	CASSSQRTSGAQETQYF
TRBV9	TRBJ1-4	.	CASSISGGSGEKLFF
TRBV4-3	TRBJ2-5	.	CASSQGPAGAEETQYF